This T cell receptor beta chain was found in a study of blood T cell repertoires in COVID-19. Study-level information: Sample material is recorded as cDNA or gDNA derived from T cells, B-cell-depleted T cells, or PBMCs.

The V and J ends lost 2 bases and 4 bases, in that order; junction bases with no gene match: 8. This CDR3 comprises 15 residues. In germline, CDR1 is SGHRS, CDR2 YFSETQ. Clones were read by immunoSEQ multiplex PCR, and TCRdb kept only the in-frame ones, dropping some. The data contain 45,000 to 50,000 clones, 80% to 90% of them singletons. This clonotype was sampled from a woman of 80 years or more with COVID-19, enrolled during active disease. The chain links TRBV5-1 to TRBJ1-1, with TRBD1 identical over 7 bases. Sequencing was performed on peripheral blood. CDR3 region: CASSLQGQGGTEAFF. In DNA, the CDR3 is TGCGCCAGCAGCTTACAGGGGCAAGGGGGCACTGAAGCTTTCTTT.